This T cell receptor beta chain appears in the sequencing data of a study of blood T cell repertoires in COVID-19. Turning to the study itself: Sources were T cells, B-cell-depleted T cells, or PBMCs; the material itself was cDNA or gDNA.

CDR3 size: 14 residues. CDR1 and CDR2 (germline): MDHEN, SYDVKM. Germline trimming cut 11 bases from V and 8 bases from J; bases unmatched to any gene: 13. In assigning cohorts, the study relied on participant-reported clinical history. Produced via immunoSEQ multiplex PCR; TCRdb's table is partial and in-frame only. The repertoire consists of some 180,000 clones, with less than 85% occurring once and the leading ten covering 4.5% to 6.5%. This TCR was recovered from a woman in her sixties with acute COVID-19. The J gene is TRBJ1-2, the V gene TRBV28; 11 nucleotides line up with TRBD1. Sequencing used PBMCs or T cells enriched from blood (not recorded which). The CDR3 DNA sequence: TGTGCCGCCCATGAAGGACAGGGGGCAACCGGCTACACCTTC. As protein: CAAHEGQGATGYTF.